The rows below give T cell receptor beta chains drawn from one sample of a study of molecular identifiers for immune sequencing clone quantification. TCRdb itself ran the PCR reads through MiXCR, one entry per CDR3 protein. Among 550,000 to 750,000 distinct CDR3 sequences listed, 15% to 20% were seen once. Sequenced: naive CD8+ T cells from blood, with Jurkat cell RNA spiked in. The source is a human donor in good health. Some libraries in this study had Jurkat cell RNA spiked in. Both conserved end residues are part of each CDR3. A D gene is named only where the DNA matches it firmly. Size tells how often a clone was seen (once, few, many) or the class of an expanded clone, and some rows leave it out.

abundance	v_gene	j_gene	d_gene	CDR3aa	CDR3nt
many	TRBV6-2/TRBV6-3	TRBJ2-1	.	CASSPAGVGYEQFF	TGTGCCAGCAGTCCCGCAGGGGTCGGATATGAGCAGTTCTTC
many	TRBV14	TRBJ1-1	TRBD1	CASSHLGQSPGAFF	TGTGCCAGCAGCCACCTGGGACAGTCCCCTGGGGCTTTCTTT
.	TRBV7-2	TRBJ2-6	.	CASSFRLGSGANVLTF	TGTGCCAGCAGCTTCCGGTTGGGCTCTGGGGCCAACGTCCTGACTTTC
few	TRBV18	TRBJ2-5	TRBD2	CASSPAWTSAAAETQYF	TGTGCCAGCTCACCAGCGTGGACTAGCGCCGCTGCAGAGACCCAGTACTTC
many	TRBV19	TRBJ2-7	.	CASSMGPSYEQYF	TGTGCCAGCAGCATGGGACCGAGCTACGAGCAGTACTTC
many	TRBV9	TRBJ2-3	.	CASNLLSTDTQYF	TGTGCCAGCAACCTATTAAGCACAGATACGCAGTATTTT
many	TRBV14	TRBJ2-2	TRBD1	CASSQVRGRAGELFF	TGTGCCAGCAGCCAAGTCAGGGGGCGCGCCGGGGAGCTGTTTTTT
many	TRBV29-1	TRBJ2-1	TRBD1	CSVEGTGIINEQFF	TGCAGCGTTGAAGGGACAGGGATCATCAATGAGCAGTTCTTC
many	TRBV4-3	TRBJ2-3	TRBD2	CASGGGASDTQYF	TGCGCCAGCGGCGGGGGGGCTTCAGATACGCAGTATTTT
.	TRBV27	TRBJ2-1	.	CASSLSGHSEQFF	TGTGCCAGCAGTTTATCGGGGCACAGTGAGCAGTTCTTC
many	TRBV4-2	TRBJ1-2	.	CASSQDSSSLEGYTF	TGTGCCAGCAGCCAAGACTCTTCCAGCCTGGAGGGCTACACCTTC
many	TRBV7-9	TRBJ2-2	.	CASSPTTGNPNTGELFF	TGTGCCAGCAGCCCAACAACAGGGAACCCCAACACCGGGGAGCTGTTTTTT
few	TRBV27	TRBJ2-1	TRBD1	CASSIHRGQGEQFF	TGTGCCAGCAGTATCCACAGGGGTCAGGGTGAGCAGTTCTTC
.	TRBV11-1	TRBJ2-7	.	CASSQSRGTFYEQYF	TGTGCCAGCAGCCAATCCCGAGGGACTTTCTACGAGCAGTACTTC
.	TRBV6-5	TRBJ2-1	.	CASSDTRTYNEQFF	TGTGCCAGCAGTGATACTAGAACCTACAATGAGCAGTTCTTC
few	TRBV21-1	TRBJ2-6	.	CASSKEGARPGRWANVLTF	TGTGCCAGCAGCAAAGAAGGGGCACGCCCTGGTCGCTGGGCCAACGTCCTGACTTTC
.	TRBV28	TRBJ1-1	.	CASTYRMNTEAFF	TGTGCCAGCACCTACAGAATGAACACTGAAGCTTTCTTT
many	TRBV12-3/TRBV12-4	TRBJ1-6	TRBD1	CASRQGAYNSPLHF	TGTGCCAGCAGGCAGGGGGCTTATAATTCACCCCTCCACTTT
many	TRBV12-3/TRBV12-4	TRBJ1-1	.	CASSKPQGYYRAAFF	TGTGCCAGCAGTAAACCACAGGGTTATTATCGGGCGGCTTTCTTT
few	TRBV20-1	TRBJ2-1	TRBD2	CSARGASGRYNEQFF	TGCAGTGCTAGAGGAGCTAGCGGGAGATACAATGAGCAGTTCTTC
few	TRBV7-6	TRBJ2-1	TRBD2	CASSLSGGGSYNEQFF	TGTGCCAGCAGCCTAAGCGGGGGGGGTTCCTACAATGAGCAGTTCTTC
many	TRBV24-1	TRBJ2-2	.	CATSDRVAGELFF	TGTGCCACCAGTGATCGCGTCGCCGGGGAGCTGTTTTTT